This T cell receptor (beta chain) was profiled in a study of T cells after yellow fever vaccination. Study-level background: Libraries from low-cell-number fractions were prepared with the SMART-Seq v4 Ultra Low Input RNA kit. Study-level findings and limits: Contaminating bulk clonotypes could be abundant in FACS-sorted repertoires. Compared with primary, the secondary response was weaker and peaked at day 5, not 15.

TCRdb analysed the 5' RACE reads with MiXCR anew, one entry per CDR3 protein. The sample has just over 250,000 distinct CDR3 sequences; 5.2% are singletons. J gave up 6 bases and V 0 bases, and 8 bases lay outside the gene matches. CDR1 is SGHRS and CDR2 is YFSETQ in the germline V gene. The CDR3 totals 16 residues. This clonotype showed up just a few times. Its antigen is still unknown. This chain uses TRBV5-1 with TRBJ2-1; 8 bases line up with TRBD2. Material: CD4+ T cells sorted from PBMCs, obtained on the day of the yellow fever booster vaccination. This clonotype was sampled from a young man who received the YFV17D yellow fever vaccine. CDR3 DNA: TGCGCCAGCAGCTTGGGGCCGACGGGGGGGATCAATGAGCAGTTCTTC. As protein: CASSLGPTGGINEQFF.